The 24 T cell receptor beta chains below come from one sample, sequenced in a study of T cells of healthy individuals. MiXCR, run by TCRdb on the 5' RACE reads, gives a single entry per CDR3 protein. The table lists 40,000 to 60,000 distinct CDR3 sequences, roughly 14% of them singletons. Source of these receptors: a human donor in good health.

A few counts support this clonotype. V gene TRBV3-1 combines with J gene TRBJ2-3; D not resolved. V shed 5 bases and J shed 4 bases, with 10 bases lying between them. The CDR3 consists of 13 residues. Germline values: CDR1 LGHDT, CDR2 YNNKEL (reference sequence). CDR3 DNA: TGTGCCAGCAGCTCTTTGGTGTCAGATACGCAGTATTTT. Protein sequence: CASSSLVSDTQYF.

This clonotype was found many times. The V and J genes are TRBV20-1 and TRBJ2-5; the D gene could be TRBD1 or TRBD2 (6 bases each). Trimming took 0 bases from V and 5 from J, leaving 13 bases between them. CDR1 DFQATT and CDR2 SNEGSKA come from the germline V gene (reference sequence). The CDR3 covers 14 residues. CDR3 loop: CSARDRRGEETQYF. The CDR3 DNA is TGCAGTGCTAGAGATAGAAGGGGGGAGGAGACCCAGTACTTC.

This clonotype was seen ten or more times. CDR3 region: CASSEPAKETQYF. CDR3 sequence (DNA): TGTGCCAGCAGTGAACCTGCCAAAGAGACCCAGTACTTC. The rearrangement joins TRBV25-1 to TRBJ2-5, with unresolved D. V was pared by 2 bases and J by 3 bases, with 7 bases between. Germline V CDR1 and CDR2: MGHDK, SYGVNS. The CDR3 totals 13 residues.

This clonotype was seen repeatedly, ten times or more. This chain joins TRBV29-1 and TRBJ2-5, with 12 bases that match TRBD1. The CDR3 length is 14 residues. The germline gives CDR1 SQVTM, CDR2 ANQGSEA. Losses at the gene ends were 6 bases for V and 5 bases for J; bases not matched to a gene: 7. The CDR3 protein is CSVGTGGPGETQYF. In DNA, the CDR3 is TGCAGCGTCGGGACAGGGGGCCCGGGGGAGACCCAGTACTTC.

The rearrangement links TRBV3-1 to TRBJ2-7; TRBD2 matches 8 bases. V shed 3 bases and J 7 bases; nucleotides not matched to a gene: 14. Germline CDR1 and CDR2: LGHDT and YNNKEL (reference sequence). This CDR3 is built from 16 residues. CDR3 in amino acids: CASSQALNGGAGEQYF. CDR3 nucleotides: TGTGCCAGCAGCCAGGCCCTAAACGGGGGGGCGGGTGAGCAGTACTTC.

This clonotype was counted many times. The chain combines TRBV24-1 with TRBJ2-1; D unclear. This CDR3 has 11 residues. Germline loops: CDR1 KGHDR, CDR2 SFDVKD. V was trimmed by 5 bases and J by 8 bases, leaving 6 bases between them. The CDR3 region is CATSGLDEQFF. The DNA of the CDR3 is TGTGCCACCAGTGGGCTGGATGAGCAGTTCTTC.

About this clonotype itself: A read error may be the cause here, since a much bigger clone is one base away. The chain's CDR3 is CVSSVGGGQSYEQYF. The CDR3 bases are TGTGTCAGCAGCGTAGGAGGGGGGCAATCCTACGAGCAGTACTTC. V usage is TRBV9 and J usage is TRBJ2-7, with D perhaps given as TRBD1 or TRBD2 (6 bases each). Germline V gene data show CDR1 as SGDLS and CDR2 as YYNGEE. This CDR3 region has 15 residues. Looking up the rest from reference TRBV9 and TRBJ2-7 gives the full variable domain: DSGVTQTPKHLITATGQRVTLRCSPRSGDLSVYWYQQSLDQGLQFLIQYYNGEERAKGNILERFSAQQFPDLHSELNLSSLELGDSALYFCVSSVGGGQSYEQYFGPGTRLTVT.

This clonotype has ten or more counts. The chain uses TRBV4-1 and TRBJ1-4; no reliable D call. This CDR3 has 16 residues. CDR1 and CDR2 (germline): MGHRA, YSYEKL. Trimming cost V 0 bases and J 3 bases, with 11 bases left between them. CDR3 region: CASSQDVMAANEKLFF. The DNA of the CDR3 is TGCGCCAGCAGCCAAGATGTCATGGCTGCTAATGAAAAACTGTTTTTT.

This clonotype occurred a few times. This chain uses TRBV6-2 or TRBV6-3 with TRBJ1-1; TRBD1 agrees at 8 bases. The CDR3 is 14 amino acids. Per germline, CDR1 MNHEY and CDR2 SVGEGT. Trimming removed 6 bases from V and 5 bases from J; junction bases left unmatched: 8. DNA for the CDR3: TGTGCCAGCAGAAACACAGGGGGTTCAACTGAAGCTTTCTTT. This sequence encodes CASRNTGGSTEAFF.

The chain is built from TRBV7-2 and TRBJ2-3; D uncertain. The germline V gene encodes CDR1 SGHTA and CDR2 FQGNSA. The CDR3 consists of 14 residues. Deletions cut 2 bases from V and 2 bases from J, with 8 bases between. CDR3 residues: CASSLLLSTDTQYF. The CDR3 DNA sequence: TGTGCCAGCAGCTTACTTCTATCCACAGATACGCAGTATTTT. Full variable domain (outside the CDR3, taken from reference TRBV7-2 and TRBJ2-3): GAGVSQSPSNKVTEKGKDVELRCDPISGHTALYWYRQSLGQGLEFLIYFQGNSAPDKSGLPSDRFSAERTGGSVSTLTIQRTQQEDSAVYLCASSLLLSTDTQYFGPGTRLTVL.

This clonotype was observed at least ten times. This chain links TRBV5-4 with TRBJ1-2; D unclear. This CDR3 has 14 residues. Trimming took 7 bases from V and 2 from J, leaving 15 bases between them. Germline V gives CDR1 SGHNT, CDR2 YYREEE (reference sequence). The CDR3 loop is CASGDNRFNYGYTF. In nucleotides, the CDR3 is TGTGCCAGCGGTGATAACAGATTCAACTATGGCTACACCTTC.

The chain employs TRBV10-3 and TRBJ2-2; 10 bases map to TRBD2. V trimming: 11 bases; J trimming: 4 bases; junction bases outside the gene matches: 7. Germline-derived CDR1 and CDR2 are ENHRY and SYGVKD. The CDR3 has 14 residues. In DNA form, the CDR3 reads TGTGCCCTGTCAGCGGGGGGGCTCACCGGGGAGCTGTTTTTT. This codes for CALSAGGLTGELFF.

This clonotype was counted many times. The J gene is TRBJ2-5, the V gene TRBV7-2; D not resolved. There are 11 residues in the CDR3. The germline gives CDR1 SGHTA, CDR2 FQGNSA. The V end was cut by 2 bases, the J end by 9 bases, with 7 bases between. CDR3 DNA sequence: TGTGCCAGCAGCTTAAAAGGTCCCCAGTACTTC. Translated: CASSLKGPQYF. The variable domain in full, with the rest retrieved from reference TRBV7-2 and TRBJ2-5, is GAGVSQSPSNKVTEKGKDVELRCDPISGHTALYWYRQSLGQGLEFLIYFQGNSAPDKSGLPSDRFSAERTGGSVSTLTIQRTQQEDSAVYLCASSLKGPQYFGPGTRLLVL.

This clonotype is labeled medium-sized. The chain has TRBV20-1 and TRBJ2-7; 8 bases are a match to TRBD2. The CDR3 totals 14 residues. The trim removed 0 bases at V and 4 bases at J, leaving 5 bases unmatched. The germline CDR1 and CDR2 sequences are DFQATT and SNEGSKA (reference sequence). The CDR3 loop reads CSARDVLAEYEQYF. The CDR3 nucleotides are TGCAGTGCTAGAGATGTACTAGCGGAATACGAGCAGTACTTC.

V gene TRBV12-3 or TRBV12-4 combines with J gene TRBJ2-1; perhaps TRBD2 as D (6 bases). This CDR3 comprises 15 residues. The V end was cut by 6 bases, the J end by 8 bases, with 20 bases between. DNA of the CDR3: TGTGCCAGCAGGGGGGGATTTTGGTCCCTGGATGAGCAGTTCTTC. Translating gives CASRGGFWSLDEQFF.

V is TRBV19 and J is TRBJ1-1; possibly TRBD1 for D (5 bases). This CDR3 region has 16 residues. CDR1 LNHDA and CDR2 SQIVND come from the germline V gene (reference sequence). V gave up 5 bases and J gave up 4 bases, with 20 bases separating them. The CDR3 spells CASSVSLIGAVTEAFF. The CDR3 bases are TGTGCCAGTAGTGTTTCCTTAATAGGGGCGGTCACTGAAGCTTTCTTT.

Many counts were recorded for this clonotype. The genes are TRBV7-3 and TRBJ2-3, with D uncertain. CDR3 length: 14 residues. Trimming removed 2 bases at V and 4 bases at J, with 10 bases between. Germline CDR1 SGHTA, CDR2 FQGTGA. The chain's CDR3 is CASSLLAPPDTQYF. The CDR3 DNA is TGTGCCAGCAGCTTACTGGCGCCGCCAGATACGCAGTATTTT.

The chain links TRBV2 to TRBJ2-2; tentatively, D is TRBD1 (7 bases). This CDR3 region has 15 residues. Per germline, CDR1 SNHLY and CDR2 FYNNEI. V was pared by 6 bases and J by 5 bases, with 16 bases between. The CDR3 region is CASSPRDSATGELFF. Here the CDR3 DNA reads TGTGCCAGCAGCCCGCGGGACAGTGCGACCGGGGAGCTGTTTTTT.

This clonotype showed up just a few times. The rearrangement uses TRBV7-2 and TRBJ2-1, with D maybe TRBD2 (5 bases). The CDR3 runs 15 residues. CDR1 SGHTA and CDR2 FQGNSA come from the germline V gene. Between the trimmed V and J ends, which lost 1 base and 6 bases, there was a span of 13 bases. The DNA of the CDR3 is TGTGCCAGCAGCTTAGGAGGGTCTATCGTCAATGAGCAGTTCTTC. It translates to CASSLGGSIVNEQFF.

This clonotype was recorded a few times. The V gene is TRBV20-1, the J gene TRBJ2-6, with unresolved D. The CDR3 spans 14 residues. The germline V gene has CDR1 DFQATT and CDR2 SNEGSKA (reference sequence). Trimming removed 0 bases from V and 1 base from J, with 4 bases in between. CDR3 loop: CSAREDSGANVLTF. The CDR3 bases are TGCAGTGCTAGAGAGGATTCTGGGGCCAACGTCCTGACTTTC.

This chain uses TRBV5-6 with TRBJ2-1, with 8 positions matching TRBD1. The V gene's germline CDR1 is SGHDT and CDR2 YYEEEE. V shed 0 bases, J shed 5 bases, and the junction held 4 bases outside the gene matches. The length of the CDR3 is 15 residues. The CDR3: CASSLADRANNEQFF. Written as DNA, the CDR3 is TGTGCCAGCAGCTTGGCGGACAGGGCCAACAATGAGCAGTTCTTC.

The chain is built from TRBV20-1 and TRBJ2-7, with a weak D call TRBD1 (6 bases). The CDR3 loop spans 13 amino acids. Per germline, CDR1 DFQATT and CDR2 SNEGSKA (reference sequence). V was shortened by 1 base and J by 2 bases, with 9 bases between the two germline ends. DNA for the CDR3: TGCAGTGCTAGAGTTGAGGGGGCCTACGAGCAGTACTTC. Translating gives CSARVEGAYEQYF.

This clonotype was counted between two and nine times. This chain uses TRBV19 with TRBJ2-1; D is undetermined. From germline, CDR1 is LNHDA and CDR2 SQIVND (reference sequence). V was shortened by 1 base and J by 5 bases, with 6 bases between the two germline ends. The CDR3 spans 13 residues. Here the CDR3 reads CASSIASNNEQFF. CDR3 bases: TGTGCCAGTAGTATAGCCAGCAACAATGAGCAGTTCTTC. The variable domain in full, completed from reference TRBV19 and TRBJ2-1, reads DGGITQSPKYLFRKEGQNVTLSCEQNLNHDAMYWYRQDPGQGLRLIYYSQIVNDFQKGDIAEGYSVSREKKESFPLTVTSAQKNPTAFYLCASSIASNNEQFFGPGTRLTVL.

The chain joins TRBV4-3 to TRBJ1-5; D is unclear. The CDR3 is made up of 14 amino acids. V was shortened by 0 bases and J by 4 bases, with 7 bases between the two germline ends. Per the germline V gene, CDR1 is LGHNA and CDR2 is YSLEER. The CDR3 sequence: CASSQDRGNQPQHF. Written as DNA, the CDR3 is TGCGCCAGCAGCCAAGATCGGGGAAATCAGCCCCAGCATTTT.